A selection of T cell receptor beta chains follows, all from one sample in a study of cytomegalovirus exposure and HLA in healthy donors. Clones were read by immunoSEQ multiplex PCR, and TCRdb kept only the in-frame ones, dropping some. The sample records fewer than 250,000 clones, approximately 90% being singletons. Source material: PBMCs. The receptors stem from a man between 18 and 35 years old in good health and CMV-seronegative. Each CDR3 is given with its conserved first and last residue. The D gene is left open where the match is weak. Only some rows state a clone size, as once, few, many or a class for expanded clones.

clone_size	v_call	j_call	d_call	cdr3_length	cdr3_nt	cdr3_aa
NA	TRBV28	TRBJ1-4	NA	15	TGTGCCAGCAGTTCAGACAGTGGGCTTGGGGAAAAACTGTTTTTT	CASSSDSGLGEKLFF
NA	TRBV6-6	TRBJ2-7	TRBD1	16	TGTGCCAGCAGGGATACCGGGACAGGGAACTCCTACGAGCAGTACTTC	CASRDTGTGNSYEQYF
NA	TRBV5-6	TRBJ1-5	NA	15	TGTGCCAGCAGCCCATTCCGGGACACCAATCAGCCCCAGCATTTT	CASSPFRDTNQPQHF
NA	TRBV5-1	TRBJ2-2	NA	16	TGCGCCAGCAGCCCGCCCGGGGGGCCAGGCACCGGGGAGCTGTTTTTT	CASSPPGGPGTGELFF
NA	TRBV9	TRBJ1-2	NA	15	TGTGCCAGCAGCCCCGAACTTAGACTAAACTATGGCTACACCTTC	CASSPELRLNYGYTF
NA	TRBV19	TRBJ2-3	TRBD2	15	TGTGCCAGTACCCTGACGGGGGGGCTTGCAGATACGCAGTATTTT	CASTLTGGLADTQYF
NA	TRBV30	TRBJ1-1	NA	15	TGTGCCTGGGCAGTATCCTGGACAGTAGACACTGAAGCTTTCTTT	CAWAVSWTVDTEAFF
few	TRBV5-4	TRBJ2-7	NA	13	TGTGCCAGCAGCTCGGGAGTATCCTACGAGCAGTACTTC	CASSSGVSYEQYF
few	TRBV7-8	TRBJ1-2	NA	13	TGTGCCAGCAGCCTCGAGGGCGTTGATGGCTACACCTTC	CASSLEGVDGYTF
medium-sized	TRBV6-4	TRBJ2-3	NA	13	TGTGCCAGCAGTGAGCAGGGCACAGATACGCAGTATTTT	CASSEQGTDTQYF
few	TRBV4-1	TRBJ1-2	NA	15	TGCGCCAGCAGCCATAAGGAGCGGGCTAACTATGGCTACACCTTC	CASSHKERANYGYTF
NA	TRBV7-2	TRBJ1-2	NA	15	TGTGCCAGCAGCCCTACACGGGAGTATGGCTATGGCTACACCTTC	CASSPTREYGYGYTF
NA	TRBV7-2	TRBJ1-1	NA	12	TGTGCCAGCAGCCCTAGTACGTGGAAAGCTTTCTTT	CASSPSTWKAFF
NA	TRBV25-1	TRBJ1-1	TRBD1	12	TGTGCCAGCAGTGACAGGGGGCTGGGAGCTTTCTTT	CASSDRGLGAFF
NA	TRBV15	TRBJ1-1	NA	12	TGTGCCACCAGCAGAGATTCTGACAGCCCGATCTTT	CATSRDSDSPIF
NA	TRBV5-4	TRBJ1-1	TRBD1	16	TGTGCCAGCAGCTTGGTTGCGGGACAGGGTGGAGTTGAAGCTTTCTTT	CASSLVAGQGGVEAFF
NA	TRBV7-9	TRBJ2-7	TRBD1	13	TGTGCCAGCAGCCCCACCGGGACAGGGTTTCAGTACTTC	CASSPTGTGFQYF